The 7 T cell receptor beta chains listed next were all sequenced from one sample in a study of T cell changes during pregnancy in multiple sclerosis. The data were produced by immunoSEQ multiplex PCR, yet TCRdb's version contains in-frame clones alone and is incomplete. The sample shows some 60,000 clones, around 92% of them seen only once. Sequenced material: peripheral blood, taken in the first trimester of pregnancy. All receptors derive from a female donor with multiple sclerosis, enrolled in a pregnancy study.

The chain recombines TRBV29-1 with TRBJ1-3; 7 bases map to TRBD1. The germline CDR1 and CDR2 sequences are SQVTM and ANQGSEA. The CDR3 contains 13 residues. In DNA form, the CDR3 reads TGCAGTGCCTCAGGGGGGTCTGGAAACACCATATATTTT. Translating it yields CSASGGSGNTIYF. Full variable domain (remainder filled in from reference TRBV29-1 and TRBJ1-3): SAVISQKPSRDICQRGTSLTIQCQVDSQVTMMFWYRQQPGQSLTLIATANQGSEATYESGFVIDKFPISRPNLTFSTLTVSNMSPEDSSIYLCSASGGSGNTIYFGEGSWLTVV.

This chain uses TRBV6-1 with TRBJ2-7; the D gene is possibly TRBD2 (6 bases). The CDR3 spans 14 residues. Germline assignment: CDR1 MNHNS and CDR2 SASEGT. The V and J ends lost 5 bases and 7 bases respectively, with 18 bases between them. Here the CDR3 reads CASSRERLVPEQYF. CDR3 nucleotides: TGTGCCAGCAGTCGGGAGAGACTAGTCCCGGAGCAGTACTTC.

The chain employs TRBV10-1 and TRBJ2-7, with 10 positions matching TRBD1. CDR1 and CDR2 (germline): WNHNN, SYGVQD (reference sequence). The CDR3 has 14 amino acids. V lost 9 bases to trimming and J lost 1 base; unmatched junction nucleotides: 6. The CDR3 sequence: CASSGTGVSYEQYF. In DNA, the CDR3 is TGCGCCAGTTCCGGGACAGGGGTATCCTACGAGCAGTACTTC.

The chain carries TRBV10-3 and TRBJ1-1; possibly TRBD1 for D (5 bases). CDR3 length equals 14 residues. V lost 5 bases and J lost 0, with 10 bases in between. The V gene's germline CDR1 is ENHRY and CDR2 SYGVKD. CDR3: CAISIQGVNTEAFF. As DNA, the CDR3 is TGTGCCATCAGTATACAAGGGGTGAACACTGAAGCTTTCTTT.

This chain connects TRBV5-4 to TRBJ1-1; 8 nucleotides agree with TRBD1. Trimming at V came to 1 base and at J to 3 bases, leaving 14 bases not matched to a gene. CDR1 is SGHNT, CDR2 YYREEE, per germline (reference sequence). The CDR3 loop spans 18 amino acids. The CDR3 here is CASSLRIPRGPADTEAFF. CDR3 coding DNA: TGTGCCAGCAGCTTGCGTATCCCCAGGGGGCCGGCGGACACTGAAGCTTTCTTT. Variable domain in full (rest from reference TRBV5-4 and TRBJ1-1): ETGVTQSPTHLIKTRGQQVTLRCSSQSGHNTVSWYQQALGQGPQFIFQYYREEENGRGNFPPRFSGLQFPNYSSELNVNALELDDSALYLCASSLRIPRGPADTEAFFGQGTRLTVV.

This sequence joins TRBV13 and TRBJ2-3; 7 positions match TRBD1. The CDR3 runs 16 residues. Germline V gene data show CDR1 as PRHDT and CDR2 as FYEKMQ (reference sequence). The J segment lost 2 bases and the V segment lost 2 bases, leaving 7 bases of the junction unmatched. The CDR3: CASSLPGQQDTDTQYF. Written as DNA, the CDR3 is TGTGCCAGCAGCTTACCGGGACAGCAGGACACAGATACGCAGTATTTT.

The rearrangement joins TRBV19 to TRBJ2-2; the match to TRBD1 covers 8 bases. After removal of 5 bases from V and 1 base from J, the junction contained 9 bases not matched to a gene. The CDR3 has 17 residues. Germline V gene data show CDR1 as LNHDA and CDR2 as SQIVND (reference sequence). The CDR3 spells CASSSNLGTGNTGELFF. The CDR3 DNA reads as TGTGCCAGTAGTTCTAACTTGGGGACAGGGAACACCGGGGAGCTGTTTTTT.